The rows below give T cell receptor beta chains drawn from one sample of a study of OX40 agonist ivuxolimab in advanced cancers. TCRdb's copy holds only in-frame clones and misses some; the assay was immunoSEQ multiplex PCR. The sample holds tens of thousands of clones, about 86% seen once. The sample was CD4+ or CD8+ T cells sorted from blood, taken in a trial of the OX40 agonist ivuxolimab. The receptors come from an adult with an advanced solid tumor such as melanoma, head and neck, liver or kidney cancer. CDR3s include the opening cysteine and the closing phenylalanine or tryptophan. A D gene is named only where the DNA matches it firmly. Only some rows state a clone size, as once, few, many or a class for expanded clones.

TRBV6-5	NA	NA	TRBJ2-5	CASSRTGKETQYF	TGTGCCAGCAGTCGCACAGGGAAAGAGACCCAGTACTTC
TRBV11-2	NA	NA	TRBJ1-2	CASSLITAKLSYGYTF	TGTGCCAGCAGCTTAATTACAGCCAAACTAAGCTATGGCTACACCTTC
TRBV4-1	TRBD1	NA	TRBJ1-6	CASSQVSRGQAAVNSPLHF	TGCGCCAGCAGCCAAGTAAGTCGAGGACAGGCCGCGGTTAATTCACCCCTCCACTTT
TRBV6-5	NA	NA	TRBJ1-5	CASSYSLETNQPQHF	TGTGCCAGCAGTTACTCGTTGGAAACCAATCAGCCCCAGCATTTT
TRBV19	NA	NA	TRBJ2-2	CASRPQGSTGELFF	TGTGCCAGTAGGCCACAGGGATCCACCGGGGAGCTGTTTTTT
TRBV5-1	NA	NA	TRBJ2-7	CASSWGTAALEQYF	TGCGCCAGCAGCTGGGGGACCGCCGCCTTGGAGCAGTACTTC
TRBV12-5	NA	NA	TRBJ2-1	CASVQGDEQFF	TGTGCTAGTGTTCAGGGTGATGAGCAGTTCTTC
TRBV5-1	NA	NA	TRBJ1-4	CASSLGQGGEKLFF	TGCGCCAGCAGCTTAGGGCAGGGAGGAGAAAAACTGTTTTTT
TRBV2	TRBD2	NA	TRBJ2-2	CASSISGGGTGELFF	TGTGCCAGCAGTATTAGCGGGGGAGGAACCGGGGAGCTGTTTTTT
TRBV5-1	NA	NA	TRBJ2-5	CASSLAPVTKETQYF	TGCGCCAGCAGCTTGGCCCCGGTAACCAAAGAGACCCAGTACTTC
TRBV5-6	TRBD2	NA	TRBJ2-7	CASSRLEGGSYEQYF	TGTGCCAGCAGCCGTTTAGAGGGAGGGTCCTACGAGCAGTACTTC
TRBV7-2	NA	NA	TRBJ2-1	CASSFSGNEQFF	TGTGCCAGCAGCTTTAGCGGTAATGAGCAGTTCTTC
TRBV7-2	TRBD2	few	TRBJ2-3	CASSTGWRGSTDTQYF	TGTGCCAGCAGCACGGGCTGGCGGGGGAGCACAGATACGCAGTATTTT
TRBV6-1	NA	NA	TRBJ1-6	CASSENGDPPLHF	TGTGCCAGCAGTGAGAACGGCGATCCACCCCTCCACTTT
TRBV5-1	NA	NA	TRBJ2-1	CASSWGPTGNEQFF	TGCGCCAGCAGCTGGGGCCCTACGGGGAATGAGCAGTTCTTC
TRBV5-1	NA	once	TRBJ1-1	CASSATVNTEAFF	TGCGCCAGCAGCGCTACAGTGAACACTGAAGCTTTCTTT
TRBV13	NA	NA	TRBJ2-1	CASSLRTIQFF	TGTGCCAGCAGCTTACGGACTATTCAGTTCTTC
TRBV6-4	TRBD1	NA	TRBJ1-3	CASSDWGTGNIRNTIYF	TGTGCCAGCAGTGACTGGGGGACAGGGAACATTCGAAACACCATATATTTT